The sequence of this T cell receptor (beta chain) was determined in a study of T-cell reconstitution after alpha-beta-depleted transplantation in children. Study-level findings and limits: Newly produced T cells mostly accounted for T-cell counts and diversity one year post-transplant. The high TCRbeta diversity at day 60 in some patients came from surviving recipient T cells and thymic progenitors. At around two months after transplant, the alpha-beta T cells were reportedly derived from several hundred expanded clones that came from non-depleted graft cells.

Unique molecular identifiers were built into the TCRbeta library. One entry per CDR3 protein, called by TCRdb with MiXCR from the PCR reads. This sample has some 300,000 distinct CDR3 sequences, with 7.5% to 9% found just once. Comment on this clonotype: Its antigen is unknown.

V gave up 6 bases and J gave up 3 bases, with 8 bases separating them. This CDR3 is built from 13 residues. Germline CDR1 reads ENHRY; CDR2 reads SYGVKD. The chain joins TRBV10-3 to TRBJ2-2, with D perhaps TRBD1 or TRBD2 (5 bases each). The input for sequencing was peripheral blood, taken 360 days after TCRalphabeta/CD19-depleted stem cell transplant. The TCR comes from a female patient aged 2-9 years who had a stem cell transplant for Fanconi anemia, so the T cells may come from the graft donor. CDR3 sequence (DNA): TGTGCCATCAGGAGGGGTGACACCGGGGAGCTGTTTTTT. It specifies CAIRRGDTGELFF.